The clone carrying this TCR beta chain was counted once. What it binds is not known. The data belong to a study of T cell responses to AZD1222 COVID-19 vaccine. Overall study findings and caveats: With dominance at 160-218 and 743-854, vaccine-associated CD4 TCRs spanned spike.

TCRdb keeps only in-frame clones here, not all; method: immunoSEQ multiplex PCR. The sample consists of roughly 120,000 clones, 70% to 90% of them appearing once. Specimen: peripheral blood, collected 28 days after the second AZD1222 dose. The sequence was collected from an adult who received the AZD1222 COVID-19 vaccine.

In DNA, the CDR3 is TGCGCCAGCAGCTGGCCGGGACTAGCGGGGTACAATGAGCAGTTCTTC. As protein: CASSWPGLAGYNEQFF. This chain connects TRBV5-1 to TRBJ2-1; 13 bases are shared with TRBD2. V was clipped by 3 bases and J by 4 bases; unmatched bases: 4. The germline CDR1 and CDR2 sequences are SGHRS and YFSETQ. The CDR3 length is 16 residues.